This T cell receptor beta chain was sequenced during a study of graft-versus-host responses after intestinal transplantation. Study details: Induction using anti-thymocyte globulin, followed by tacrolimus and steroids for two to four years, was given to all recipients.

This table comes from immunoSEQ multiplex PCR, and its TCRdb copy is limited to in-frame clones, with some not included. This sample yields 35,000 to 45,000 clones, of which 90% to 95% are seen a single time; approximately 4.4% belongs to the top ten. CDR1 and CDR2 (germline): SGHVS, FQNEAQ. V was pared by 4 bases and J by 2 bases, with 15 bases of the junction left unmatched. The CDR3 contains 18 residues. The chain has TRBV7-8 and TRBJ1-2; 8 nucleotides align to TRBD1. The material sequenced was PBMCs, taken 524 days after transplant. The source is a human patient who received an intestinal transplant, so some T cells may come from the graft donor. CDR3 in DNA: TGTGCCAGCAGCTCCCATATCCCCTCGACAGGGGAAAACTATGGCTACACCTTC. Protein: CASSSHIPSTGENYGYTF.